This TCR beta chain is from a study of T cells in localized non-small cell lung cancer. The study's findings and limits: Higher blood T cell density tracked longer overall survival. Detection in adjacent lung was observed for a median around 55 of the top 100 tumor clones.

Profiling relied on immunoSEQ multiplex PCR, and the TCRdb table lists in-frame clones only, not all of them. This sample has 31,000 or so clones; around 90% occur once, and the top ten carry around 4%. With regard to this clone: No antigen is known for it.

The germline CDR1 and CDR2 sequences are SGHTA and FQGTGA. Trimming pared 2 bases from V and 5 bases from J, leaving 15 bases between. The CDR3 has 16 residues. This specimen consisted of peripheral blood mononuclear cells, obtained before any cancer treatment. This receptor was obtained from a woman aged 40-69 years with stage III lung adenocarcinoma. The chain links TRBV7-3 to TRBJ2-2; maybe TRBD2 (6 bases). The CDR3 loop reads CASSLGGSAATGELFF. The CDR3 nucleotides are TGTGCCAGCAGCTTAGGAGGGTCGGCCGCTACCGGGGAGCTGTTTTTT.